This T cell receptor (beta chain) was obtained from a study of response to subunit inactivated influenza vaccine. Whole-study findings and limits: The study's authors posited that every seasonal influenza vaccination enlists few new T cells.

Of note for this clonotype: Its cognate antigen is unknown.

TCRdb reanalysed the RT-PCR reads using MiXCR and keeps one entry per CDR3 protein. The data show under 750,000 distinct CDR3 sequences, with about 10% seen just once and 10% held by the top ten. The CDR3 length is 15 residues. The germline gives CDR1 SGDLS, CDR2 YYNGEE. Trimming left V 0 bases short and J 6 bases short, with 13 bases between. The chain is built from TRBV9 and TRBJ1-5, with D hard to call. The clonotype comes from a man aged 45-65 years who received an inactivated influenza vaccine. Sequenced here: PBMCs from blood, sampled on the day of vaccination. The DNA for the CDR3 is TGTGCCAGCAGCGTAGAGGGTTGGGTGGGTCAGCCCCAGCATTTT. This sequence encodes CASSVEGWVGQPQHF.